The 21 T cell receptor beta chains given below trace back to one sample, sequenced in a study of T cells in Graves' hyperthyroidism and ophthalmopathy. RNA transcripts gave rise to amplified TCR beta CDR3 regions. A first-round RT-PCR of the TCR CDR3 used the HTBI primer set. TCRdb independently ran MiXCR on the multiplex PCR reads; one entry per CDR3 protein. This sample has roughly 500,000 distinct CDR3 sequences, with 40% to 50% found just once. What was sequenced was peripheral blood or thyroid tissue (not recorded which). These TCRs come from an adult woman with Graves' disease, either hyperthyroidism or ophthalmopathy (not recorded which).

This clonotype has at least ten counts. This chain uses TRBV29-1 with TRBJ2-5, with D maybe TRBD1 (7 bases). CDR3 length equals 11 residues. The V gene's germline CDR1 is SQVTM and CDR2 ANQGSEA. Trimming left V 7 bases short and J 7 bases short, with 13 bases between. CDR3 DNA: TGCAGCGCCCTCCAGGGGGGGACCCAGTACTTC. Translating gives CSALQGGTQYF.

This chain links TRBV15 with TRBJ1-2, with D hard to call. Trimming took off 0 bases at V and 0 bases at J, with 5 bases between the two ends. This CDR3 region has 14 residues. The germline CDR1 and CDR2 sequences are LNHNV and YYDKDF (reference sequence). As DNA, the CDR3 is TGTGCCACCAGCAGAGAAGATCCTAACTATGGCTACACCTTC. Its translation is CATSREDPNYGYTF. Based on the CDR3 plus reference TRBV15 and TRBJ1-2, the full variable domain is DAMVIQNPRYQVTQFGKPVTLSCSQTLNHNVMYWYQQKSSQAPKLLFHYYDKDFNNEADTPDNFQSRRPNTSFCFLDIRSPGLGDTAMYLCATSREDPNYGYTFGSGTRLTVV.

The CDR3: CSARDRRREATYEQYF. The CDR3, as DNA: TGCAGTGCTAGAGATAGGAGGCGGGAGGCTACCTACGAGCAGTACTTC. The chain has TRBV20-1 and TRBJ2-7; 8 bases line up with TRBD2. CDR1 DFQATT and CDR2 SNEGSKA come from the germline V gene (reference sequence). V lost 0 bases to trimming and J lost 2 bases; unmatched junction nucleotides: 9. This CDR3 comprises 16 residues.

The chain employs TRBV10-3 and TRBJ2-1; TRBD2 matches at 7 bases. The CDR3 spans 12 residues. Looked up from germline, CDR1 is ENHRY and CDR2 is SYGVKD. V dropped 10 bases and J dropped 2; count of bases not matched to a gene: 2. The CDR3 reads CATSGAYNEQFF. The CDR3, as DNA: TGTGCCACGAGCGGGGCCTACAATGAGCAGTTCTTC.

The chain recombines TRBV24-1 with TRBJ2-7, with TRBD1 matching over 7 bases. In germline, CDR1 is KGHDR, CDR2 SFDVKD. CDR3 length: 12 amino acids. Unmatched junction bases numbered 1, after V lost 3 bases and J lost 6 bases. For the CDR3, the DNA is TGTGCCACCAGTGATACAGGGGTCGAGCAGTACTTC. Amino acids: CATSDTGVEQYF.

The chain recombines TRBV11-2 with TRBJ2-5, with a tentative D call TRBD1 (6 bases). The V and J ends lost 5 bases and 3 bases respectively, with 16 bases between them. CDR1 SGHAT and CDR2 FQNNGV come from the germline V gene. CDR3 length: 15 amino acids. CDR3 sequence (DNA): TGTGCCAGCAGCCAGCCCGGGACAACTGAAGAGACCCAGTACTTC. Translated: CASSQPGTTEETQYF.

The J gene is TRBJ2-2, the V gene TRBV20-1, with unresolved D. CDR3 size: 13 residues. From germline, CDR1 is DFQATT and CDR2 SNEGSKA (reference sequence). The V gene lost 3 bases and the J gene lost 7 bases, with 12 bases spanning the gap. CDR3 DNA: TGCAGTGCTAGTAAAAACACGCTCGGGGAGCTGTTTTTT. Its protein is CSASKNTLGELFF.

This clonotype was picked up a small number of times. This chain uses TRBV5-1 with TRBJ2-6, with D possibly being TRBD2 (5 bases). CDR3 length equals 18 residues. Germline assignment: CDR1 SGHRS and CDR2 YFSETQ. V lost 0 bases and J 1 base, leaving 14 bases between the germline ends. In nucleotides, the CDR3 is TGCGCCAGCAGCTTGGCCGGGGATACGGTATCTGGGGCCAACGTCCTGACTTTC. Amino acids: CASSLAGDTVSGANVLTF.

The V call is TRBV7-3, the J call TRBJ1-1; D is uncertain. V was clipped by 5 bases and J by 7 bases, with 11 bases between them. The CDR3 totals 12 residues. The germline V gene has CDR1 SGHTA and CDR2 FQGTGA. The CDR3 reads CASSPGRLEAFF. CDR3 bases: TGTGCCAGCAGCCCTGGACGGCTTGAAGCTTTCTTT.

This CDR3 reads CASSTGTGANTEAFF. CDR3 nucleotide sequence: TGTGCCAGCAGCACTGGGACAGGAGCGAACACTGAAGCTTTCTTT. The genes are TRBV12-3 or TRBV12-4 and TRBJ1-1, with 8 bases matching TRBD1. This CDR3 contains 15 residues. Unmatched junction bases numbered 7, after V lost 6 bases and J lost 1 base.

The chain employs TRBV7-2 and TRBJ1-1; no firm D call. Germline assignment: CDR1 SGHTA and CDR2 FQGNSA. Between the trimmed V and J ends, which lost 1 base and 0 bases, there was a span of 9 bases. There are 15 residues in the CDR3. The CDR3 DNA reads TGTGCCAGCAGCTTAGGATTCGGCATGAACACTGAAGCTTTCTTT. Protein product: CASSLGFGMNTEAFF.

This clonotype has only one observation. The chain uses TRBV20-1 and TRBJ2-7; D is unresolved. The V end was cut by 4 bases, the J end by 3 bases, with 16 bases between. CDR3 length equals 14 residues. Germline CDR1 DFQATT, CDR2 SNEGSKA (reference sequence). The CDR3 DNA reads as TGCAGTGCTAAGACCCGGACCGGCTACTACGAGCAGTACTTC. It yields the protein CSAKTRTGYYEQYF.

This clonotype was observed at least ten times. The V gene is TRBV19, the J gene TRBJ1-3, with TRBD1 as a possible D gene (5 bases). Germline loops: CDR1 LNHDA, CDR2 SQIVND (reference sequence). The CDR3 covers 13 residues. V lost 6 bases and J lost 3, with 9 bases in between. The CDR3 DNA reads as TGTGCCAGTAGCCAGCAGGGTGGAAACACCATATATTTT. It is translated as CASSQQGGNTIYF.

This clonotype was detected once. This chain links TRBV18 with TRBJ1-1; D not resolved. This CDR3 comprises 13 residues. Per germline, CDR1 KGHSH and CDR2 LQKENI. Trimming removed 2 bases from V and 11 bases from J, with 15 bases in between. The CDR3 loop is CASSPRADGGAFF. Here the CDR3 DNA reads TGTGCCAGCTCACCAAGGGCAGACGGAGGGGCTTTCTTT.

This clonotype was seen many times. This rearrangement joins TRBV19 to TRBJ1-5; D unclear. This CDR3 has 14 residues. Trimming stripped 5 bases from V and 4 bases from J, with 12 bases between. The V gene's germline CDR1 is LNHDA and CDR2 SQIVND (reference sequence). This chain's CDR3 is CASSHTYGNQPQHF. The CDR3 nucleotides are TGTGCCAGTAGTCACACCTACGGGAATCAGCCCCAGCATTTT.

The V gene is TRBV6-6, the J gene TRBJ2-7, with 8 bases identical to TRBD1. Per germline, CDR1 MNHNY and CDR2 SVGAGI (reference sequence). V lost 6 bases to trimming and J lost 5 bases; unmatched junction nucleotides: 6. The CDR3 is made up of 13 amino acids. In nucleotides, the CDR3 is TGTGCCAGCAGAGGGACAGGCGATAACGAGCAGTACTTC. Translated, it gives CASRGTGDNEQYF.

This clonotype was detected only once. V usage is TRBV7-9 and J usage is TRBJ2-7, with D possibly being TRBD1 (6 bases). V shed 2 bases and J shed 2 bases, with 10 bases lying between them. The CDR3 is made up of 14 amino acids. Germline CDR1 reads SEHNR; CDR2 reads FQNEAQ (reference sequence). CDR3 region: CASSLQGRAYEQYF. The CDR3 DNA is TGTGCCAGCAGCTTACAGGGGAGAGCCTACGAGCAGTACTTC. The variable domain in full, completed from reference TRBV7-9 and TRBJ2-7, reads DTGVSQNPRHKITKRGQNVTFRCDPISEHNRLYWYRQTLGQGPEFLTYFQNEAQLEKSRLLSDRFSAERPKGSFSTLEIQRTEQGDSAMYLCASSLQGRAYEQYFGPGTRLTVT.

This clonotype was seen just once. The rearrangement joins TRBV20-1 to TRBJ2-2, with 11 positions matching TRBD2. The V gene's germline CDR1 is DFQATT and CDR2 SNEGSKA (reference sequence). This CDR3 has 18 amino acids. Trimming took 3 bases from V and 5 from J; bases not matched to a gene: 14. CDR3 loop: CSASLWETSGIFTGELFF. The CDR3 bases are TGCAGTGCTAGCCTGTGGGAGACTAGCGGGATATTTACCGGGGAGCTGTTTTTT.

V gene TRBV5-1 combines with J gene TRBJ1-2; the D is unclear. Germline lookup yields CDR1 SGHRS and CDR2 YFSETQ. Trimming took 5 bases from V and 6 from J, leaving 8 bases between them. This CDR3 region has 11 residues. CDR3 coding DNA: TGCGCCAGCAGTACGGGTCATGGCTACACCTTC. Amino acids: CASSTGHGYTF.

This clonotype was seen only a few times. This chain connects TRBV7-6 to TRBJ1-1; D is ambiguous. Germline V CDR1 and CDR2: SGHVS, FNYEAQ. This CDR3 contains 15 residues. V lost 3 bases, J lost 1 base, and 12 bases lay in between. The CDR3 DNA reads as TGTGCCAGCAGCTTCGCGTCAGTGGGGAACACTGAAGCTTTCTTT. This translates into CASSFASVGNTEAFF.

The CDR3 DNA reads TGCAGTGCTAGAGTGGGGGTGGGCAATCAGCCCCAGTACTTC. Translated: CSARVGVGNQPQYF. The chain combines TRBV20-1 with TRBJ2-5; possibly TRBD1 or TRBD2 for D (5 bases each). CDR1 is DFQATT, CDR2 SNEGSKA, per germline (reference sequence). V lost 1 base and J lost 9, with 18 bases in between. The CDR3 consists of 14 residues.